This TCR beta chain was identified in a study of PD-L1 blockade in urothelial cancer. Study-wide background: In the patient group, about 90% of the roughly 29 were males with bladder-origin urothelial cancer.

The germline gives CDR1 SGHRS, CDR2 YFSETQ. The CDR3 is 15 amino acids. Losses at the gene ends were 7 bases for V and 0 bases for J; bases not matched to a gene: 8. Measured with immunoSEQ multiplex PCR; TCRdb has only the in-frame clones, and not every one. The sample lists about 32,000 clones; 84% were seen once. The TCR was taken from a man aged 60 to 69 with urothelial cancer. The chain combines TRBV5-1 with TRBJ2-7, with 9 bases fitting TRBD1. Sequencing used PBMCs, obtained around atezolizumab (anti-PD-L1) treatment. The CDR3 nucleotides are TGCGCCAGCGGACCGGGGACAGGGCACTCCTACGAGCAGTACTTC. Its protein is CASGPGTGHSYEQYF.